This T cell receptor beta chain was identified during a study of T cell responses to AZD1222 COVID-19 vaccine. For the study at large: Second-dose intervals of approximately 4 or approximately 12 weeks were pooled. Study-level points and caveats: Regions 160-218 and 743-854 held dominance among vaccine-associated CD4 TCRs, which spanned spike. Sampled repertoires all dated from after the peak T cell response. Mostly white British, mostly female donors; authors suggested clonal diversity may be underestimated.

CDR3 length equals 16 residues. V was clipped by 7 bases and J by 7 bases; unmatched bases: 16. Germline V gives CDR1 SGHTS, CDR2 YDEGEE. Clones were sequenced by immunoSEQ multiplex PCR, and TCRdb holds only the in-frame ones, with some missing. The sample consists of about 140,000 clones, more than 85% of them appearing once. With regard to this clone: Its antigen remains unidentified.

The starting material was peripheral blood, obtained on day 0 of AZD1222 vaccination. The source is an adult in good health. V gene TRBV5-8 combines with J gene TRBJ2-7, with 11 bases lining up with TRBD2. The DNA of the CDR3 is TGTGCCAGCGCCCACACAGTAGCGGGGGGGTTCCGTGAGCAGTACTTC. This translates into CASAHTVAGGFREQYF.